This T cell receptor beta chain stems from a study of T cell changes during pregnancy in multiple sclerosis. Clones were read by immunoSEQ multiplex PCR, and TCRdb kept only the in-frame ones, dropping some. Of 18,000 or so clones listed, 80% to 90% are singletons. Germline CDR1 is SGHNT and CDR2 is YYREEE (reference sequence). The CDR3 loop spans 12 amino acids. V lost 4 bases to trimming and J lost 5 bases, with 10 bases between them. The source material was CD8+ T cells from peripheral blood mononuclear cells, sampled in the second trimester of pregnancy. This sequence joins TRBV5-4 and TRBJ2-7; D gene uncertain. This TCR was recovered from a female donor in good health, enrolled as a control in a pregnancy study. CDR3 amino acids: CASSQFSNEQYF. The CDR3 DNA is TGTGCCAGCAGCCAATTTTCTAACGAGCAGTACTTC.